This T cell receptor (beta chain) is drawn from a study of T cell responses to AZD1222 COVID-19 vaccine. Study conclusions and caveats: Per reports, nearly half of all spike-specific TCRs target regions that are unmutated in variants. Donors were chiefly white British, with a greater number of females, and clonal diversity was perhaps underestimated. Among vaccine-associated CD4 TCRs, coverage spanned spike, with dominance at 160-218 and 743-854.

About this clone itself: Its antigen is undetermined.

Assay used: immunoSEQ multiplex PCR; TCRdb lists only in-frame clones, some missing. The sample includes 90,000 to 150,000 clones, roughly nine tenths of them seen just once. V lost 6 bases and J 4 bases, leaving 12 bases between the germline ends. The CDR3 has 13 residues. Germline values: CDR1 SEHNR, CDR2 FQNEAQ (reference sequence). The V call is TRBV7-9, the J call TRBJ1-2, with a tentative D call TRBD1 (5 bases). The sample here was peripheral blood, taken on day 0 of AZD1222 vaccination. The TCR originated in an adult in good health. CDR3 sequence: CASRSGTLYGYTF. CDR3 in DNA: TGTGCCAGCAGGTCCGGGACCCTCTATGGCTACACCTTC.